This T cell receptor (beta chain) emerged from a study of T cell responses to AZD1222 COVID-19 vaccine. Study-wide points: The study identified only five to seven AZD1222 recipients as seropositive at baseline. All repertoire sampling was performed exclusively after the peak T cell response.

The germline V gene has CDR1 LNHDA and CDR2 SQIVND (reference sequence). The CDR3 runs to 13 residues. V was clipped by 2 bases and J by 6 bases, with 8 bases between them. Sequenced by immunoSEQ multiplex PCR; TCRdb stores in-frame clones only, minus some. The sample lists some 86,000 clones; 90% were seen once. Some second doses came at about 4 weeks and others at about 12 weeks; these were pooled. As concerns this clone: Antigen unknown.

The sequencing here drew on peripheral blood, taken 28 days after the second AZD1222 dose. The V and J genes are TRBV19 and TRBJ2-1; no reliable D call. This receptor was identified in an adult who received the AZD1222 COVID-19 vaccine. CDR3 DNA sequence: TGTGCCAGTAGTATACGTGGCTCCAATGAGCAGTTCTTC. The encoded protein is CASSIRGSNEQFF.